The entry below describes one T cell receptor beta chain. V gave up 10 bases and J gave up 7 bases, with 17 bases separating them. Germline loops: CDR1 LNHDA, CDR2 SQIVND (reference sequence). The CDR3 loop spans 12 amino acids. This sample is drawn from a study of shared clonotypes between healthy human individuals. Per the authors' pipeline: In the immunoSEQ data, sequences were junction-only and lacked quality scores, so filtering differed. TCRdb keeps only in-frame clones here, not all; method: immunoSEQ multiplex PCR. Clone size and the V and J calls come from that table; the DNA yielded D and trimming. Of approximately 2,200,000 clones in the sample, about 93% were seen once. Terminally differentiated effector memory CD45RA+ cells were left out of the naive CD8 fraction, which was CD45RO-negative and positively selected for CCR7.

Sample: naive CD8+ T cells from PBMCs. The clonotype comes from a man aged 18 to 29 in good health. Some clones in this sample may be carry-over from other donors' samples. The J gene is TRBJ2-7, the V gene TRBV19, with unresolved D. The CDR3 nucleotides are TGTGCCACCCGGCTGGGTGCCGGGGAGCAGTACTTC. Protein: CATRLGAGEQYF.